The 29 T cell receptor beta chains in this list originate from one sample, sequenced in a study of vaccination effects on CD4 cells after COVID-19. TCRdb's copy holds only in-frame clones and misses some; the assay was immunoSEQ multiplex PCR. The sample consists of about 48,000 clones, 50% to 80% of them appearing once. Cells that had been cultured for less than 13 days were the source of isolated CD4+ T cells. No cognate antigen is known for these TCRs. The input for sequencing was CD4+ T cells from PBMCs cultured without peptide, taken before COVID-19 vaccination. The receptors stem from a human donor who received a COVID-19 vaccine.

V gene TRBV7-9 combines with J gene TRBJ2-7; 7 bases agree with TRBD1. The junction had 5 bases not matched to a gene; V was cut back by 5 bases and J by 7 bases. CDR1 and CDR2 from the germline V gene are SEHNR and FQNEAQ (reference sequence). CDR3 length: 12 residues. The DNA for the CDR3 is TGTGCCAGCAGCCCGACAGGGTTGGAGCAGTACTTC. Amino acids: CASSPTGLEQYF. The full variable domain, completed using reference TRBV7-9 and TRBJ2-7, is DTGVSQNPRHKITKRGQNVTFRCDPISEHNRLYWYRQTLGQGPEFLTYFQNEAQLEKSRLLSDRFSAERPKGSFSTLEIQRTEQGDSAMYLCASSPTGLEQYFGPGTRLTVT.

The chain joins TRBV28 to TRBJ2-7; tentative D call: TRBD2 (5 bases). The CDR3 totals 12 residues. V lost 11 bases and J 1 base, leaving 12 bases between the germline ends. Germline-derived CDR1 and CDR2 are MDHEN and SYDVKM. Here the CDR3 reads CASNRRSYEQYF. DNA for the CDR3: TGTGCCTCAAACCGGAGGTCCTACGAGCAGTACTTC.

The chain couples TRBV28 to TRBJ1-2; D is ambiguous. Trimming removed 3 bases at V and 0 bases at J, with 8 bases between. CDR1 and CDR2 from the germline V gene are MDHEN and SYDVKM. This CDR3 spans 14 amino acids. Here the CDR3 DNA reads TGTGCCAGCAGTTTTTCAAAGGCTAACTATGGCTACACCTTC. Translating gives CASSFSKANYGYTF.

The rearrangement links TRBV7-2 to TRBJ1-3; D is unclear. V was pared by 5 bases and J by 4 bases, with 9 bases between. Looked up from germline, CDR1 is SGHTA and CDR2 is FQGNSA. This CDR3 comprises 13 residues. The CDR3 sequence is CASSPRGGNTIYF. CDR3 bases: TGTGCCAGCAGCCCCCGTGGGGGAAACACCATATATTTT. The whole variable domain, remainder taken from reference TRBV7-2 and TRBJ1-3, is GAGVSQSPSNKVTEKGKDVELRCDPISGHTALYWYRQSLGQGLEFLIYFQGNSAPDKSGLPSDRFSAERTGGSVSTLTIQRTQQEDSAVYLCASSPRGGNTIYFGEGSWLTVV.

This clone has a handful of counts. The genes are TRBV9 and TRBJ1-3, with 8 nucleotides matching TRBD1. The V gene end was trimmed by 2 bases and the J gene end by 4 bases; junction bases not matched to a gene: 8. The germline V gene has CDR1 SGDLS and CDR2 YYNGEE. The CDR3 length is 16 residues. CDR3 nucleotide sequence: TGTGCCAGCAGCGTCGATAACAGGGGGGAGGGAAACACCATATATTTT. Its protein product is CASSVDNRGEGNTIYF.

The CDR3 sequence: CASLGGYTIYF. The CDR3 DNA sequence: TGTGCCAGCTTAGGCGGTTACACCATATATTTT. The rearrangement uses TRBV3-1 (or the pseudogene TRBV3-2) and TRBJ1-3, with no clear D. The germline V and J ends were trimmed by 8 bases and 8 bases, with 10 bases remaining between them. CDR1 and CDR2 from the germline V gene are LGHDT and YNNKEL (reference sequence). The CDR3 length is 11 residues.

The count of this clone is one. In the same sample, other DNA sequences code for this CDR3. The chain combines TRBV5-1 with TRBJ2-7, with no clear D. Per the germline V gene, CDR1 is SGHRS and CDR2 is YFSETQ. The V gene lost 5 bases and the J gene lost 0 bases, with 9 bases spanning the gap. CDR3 length: 13 residues. The CDR3 DNA follows: TGCGCCAGCAGTTCTGGTAGCTCCTACGAGCAGTACTTC. This codes for CASSSGSSYEQYF.

The sample holds a few counts of this clone. The genes are TRBV7-2 and TRBJ1-1, with no clear D. Trimming cost V 1 base and J 8 bases, with 8 bases left between them. The CDR3 length is 12 residues. Germline V lookup: CDR1 SGHTA, CDR2 FQGNSA. CDR3 sequence: CASSLGQHEAFF. CDR3 in DNA: TGTGCCAGCAGCTTAGGGCAGCACGAAGCTTTCTTT.

The chain recombines TRBV13 with TRBJ1-2, with TRBD1 as a possible D gene (5 bases). Germline V gene lookup returns CDR1 PRHDT and CDR2 FYEKMQ (reference sequence). V was shortened by 5 bases and J by 1 base, with 14 bases between the two germline ends. CDR3 length: 15 residues. The CDR3: CASSPFGGNNYGYTF. CDR3 nucleotide sequence: TGTGCCAGCAGCCCTTTCGGGGGGAATAACTATGGCTACACCTTC.

V gene TRBV7-3 combines with J gene TRBJ2-7; no clear D gene. The CDR3 sequence is 12 residues long. Between the trimmed V and J ends, which lost 4 bases and 6 bases, there was a span of 10 bases. Germline CDR1 reads SGHTA; CDR2 reads FQGTGA. The CDR3 DNA reads TGTGCCAGCAGCTCCGACACGGGCGAGCAGTACTTC. Protein sequence: CASSSDTGEQYF.

The chain couples TRBV5-1 to TRBJ2-7, with TRBD2 matching 12 bases. The CDR3 is made up of 19 amino acids. J was trimmed by 5 bases and V by 0 bases; bases with no gene match: 15. The V gene's germline CDR1 is SGHRS and CDR2 YFSETQ. This CDR3 is CASSLAWVTSGSPRNEQYF. The CDR3 DNA follows: TGCGCCAGCAGCTTGGCCTGGGTGACTAGCGGGAGCCCACGGAACGAGCAGTACTTC.

This clone came up a few times. This chain connects TRBV2 to TRBJ2-1; TRBD1 aligns across 7 bases. The CDR3 covers 13 residues. CDR1 is SNHLY, CDR2 FYNNEI, per germline. Unmatched junction bases numbered 7, after V lost 11 bases and J lost 3 bases. The CDR3 sequence: CAAHRDSYNEQFF. As DNA, the CDR3 is TGTGCCGCACACCGGGACAGCTACAATGAGCAGTTCTTC.

This clone was seen only a few times. V is TRBV4-1 and J is TRBJ1-1; TRBD1 matches 8 bases. V gave up 1 base and J gave up 0 bases; unmatched junction bases: 1. The CDR3 has 15 residues. Per germline, CDR1 MGHRA and CDR2 YSYEKL. The CDR3 protein is CASSQGQGMNTEAFF. The DNA for the CDR3 is TGCGCCAGCAGCCAAGGACAGGGGATGAACACTGAAGCTTTCTTT.

The chain employs TRBV5-1 and TRBJ1-1; no definite D call. Trimming shortened V by 6 bases and J by 1 base, and 4 bases separated the two germline ends. The CDR3 has 11 amino acids. Per germline, CDR1 SGHRS and CDR2 YFSETQ. The CDR3: CASTGNTEAFF. DNA of the CDR3: TGCGCCAGCACGGGGAACACTGAAGCTTTCTTT.

This sequence joins TRBV7-8 and TRBJ1-4, with D possibly matching TRBD1 (5 bases). The CDR3 has 13 amino acids. Trimming took off 3 bases at V and 6 bases at J, with 8 bases between the two ends. The germline gives CDR1 SGHVS, CDR2 FQNEAQ. The CDR3 here is CASSLGLYEKLFF. CDR3 coding DNA: TGTGCCAGCAGCTTGGGGCTCTATGAAAAACTGTTTTTT.

The J gene is TRBJ2-1, the V gene TRBV6-1; TRBD1 agrees at 7 bases. CDR3 length: 16 residues. CDR1 is MNHNS, CDR2 SASEGT, per germline. The V segment lost 4 bases and the J segment 8 bases; nucleotides outside the gene matches: 14. The CDR3 DNA reads as TGTGCCAGCAGTGCCCTTAGGGGGCGCGGAGTCGATGAGCAGTTCTTC. Translating it yields CASSALRGRGVDEQFF.

The chain joins TRBV15 to TRBJ2-6; maybe TRBD1 (5 bases). The CDR3 sequence is 17 residues long. Per the germline V gene, CDR1 is LNHNV and CDR2 is YYDKDF (reference sequence). The germline V and J ends were trimmed by 3 bases and 0 bases, with 12 bases remaining between them. Written as DNA, the CDR3 is TGTGCCACCAGCAGTACAAGGGGAACCTCTGGGGCCAACGTCCTGACTTTC. Encoded protein: CATSSTRGTSGANVLTF.

V and J are TRBV3-1 (or the pseudogene TRBV3-2) and TRBJ1-6, with D perhaps matching TRBD1 (5 bases). CDR1 LGHDT and CDR2 YNNKEL come from the germline V gene (reference sequence). Trimming removed 4 bases at V and 5 bases at J, with 9 bases between. The CDR3 length is 14 residues. This CDR3 reads CASSRRGNNSPLHF. CDR3 in DNA: TGTGCCAGCAGCCGCCGGGGGAATAATTCACCCCTCCACTTT.

The chain employs TRBV11-3 and TRBJ2-5, with D perhaps TRBD1 (6 bases). Trimming cost V 1 base and J 5 bases, with 11 bases left between them. CDR3 length: 14 amino acids. Per the germline V gene, CDR1 is SGHNT and CDR2 is YENEEA. The CDR3 region is CASSLGGRGETQYF. The CDR3 DNA reads TGTGCCAGCAGCTTAGGGGGGCGCGGGGAGACCCAGTACTTC.

This rearrangement joins TRBV6-1 to TRBJ2-7; the D gene is possibly TRBD2 (5 bases). The V end was cut by 0 bases, the J end by 2 bases, with 14 bases between. The germline gives CDR1 MNHNS, CDR2 SASEGT. There are 16 residues in the CDR3. In DNA, the CDR3 is TGTGCCAGCAGTGAAGCGGGCCAACTAGGGACCTACGAGCAGTACTTC. This encodes CASSEAGQLGTYEQYF.

This chain uses TRBV19 with TRBJ2-4, with D perhaps assigned TRBD1 or TRBD2 (6 bases each). Trimming removed 5 bases at V and 9 bases at J, with 17 bases between. This CDR3 contains 14 residues. Germline V gene lookup returns CDR1 LNHDA and CDR2 SQIVND (reference sequence). CDR3 amino acids: CASSPGARSVIQYF. The CDR3 DNA reads TGTGCCAGTAGTCCGGGGGCCCGCTCGGTCATTCAGTACTTC.

A single count supports this clone. The chain uses TRBV3-1 (or the pseudogene TRBV3-2) and TRBJ1-1; no firm D call. Per the germline V gene, CDR1 is LGHDT and CDR2 is YNNKEL (reference sequence). CDR3 length: 14 amino acids. Between the trimmed V and J ends, which lost 1 base and 7 bases, there was a span of 13 bases. The DNA for the CDR3 is TGTGCCAGCAGCCAAGGGGGTTTTAATTTTGAAGCTTTCTTT. As protein: CASSQGGFNFEAFF.

The chain is built from TRBV5-5 and TRBJ1-1; 9 nucleotides agree with TRBD1. The CDR3 has 14 amino acids. Germline trimming cut 3 bases from V and 6 bases from J; bases unmatched to any gene: 6. Per germline, CDR1 SGHKS and CDR2 YYEKEE (reference sequence). The CDR3 region is CASSWGQGGSEAFF. The CDR3, as DNA: TGTGCCAGCAGCTGGGGACAGGGCGGTTCTGAAGCTTTCTTT.

This chain links TRBV9 with TRBJ2-1; maybe TRBD2 (7 bases). V lost 3 bases and J 10 bases, leaving 11 bases between the germline ends. The germline V gene has CDR1 SGDLS and CDR2 YYNGEE. This CDR3 has 12 amino acids. CDR3 region: CASSEGGGEQFF. As DNA, the CDR3 is TGTGCCAGCAGCGAGGGGGGGGGCGAGCAGTTCTTC.

The DNA of the CDR3 is TGTGCCAGCAGCCTCCCAAGGAAAGGCAATCAGCCCCAGCATTTT. Residues: CASSLPRKGNQPQHF. The chain uses TRBV28 and TRBJ1-5; no definite D call. V dropped 6 bases and J dropped 2 bases, with 14 bases sitting between them. Germline V gene sequence: CDR1 MDHEN, CDR2 SYDVKM. This CDR3 has 15 amino acids.

The chain combines TRBV15 with TRBJ1-3, with D hard to call. Trimming removed 7 bases from V and 2 bases from J, with 15 bases in between. Germline V gene data show CDR1 as LNHNV and CDR2 as YYDKDF (reference sequence). The CDR3 is made up of 15 amino acids. CDR3 sequence: CATTPGGWPGNTIYF. The CDR3 nucleotides are TGTGCCACCACCCCGGGAGGCTGGCCTGGAAACACCATATATTTT.

Only a few counts were recorded for this clone. The V call is TRBV12-3 or TRBV12-4, the J call TRBJ1-5, with a possible D match to TRBD1 (6 bases). With 6 bases removed from V and 4 bases from J, the gap between germline ends came to 10 bases. The CDR3 runs to 13 residues. The DNA of the CDR3 is TGTGCCAGCAGACCCACAGGGAATCAGCCCCAGCATTTT. Translating gives CASRPTGNQPQHF.

This sequence joins TRBV6-6 and TRBJ1-1; tentatively, D is TRBD1 (5 bases). The germline V gene encodes CDR1 MNHNY and CDR2 SVGAGI (reference sequence). The V end lost 2 bases, the J end lost 3 bases, and 16 bases lay between the germline ends. The CDR3 totals 16 residues. The CDR3 spells CASSYLGTPKHTEAFF. The CDR3 nucleotides are TGTGCCAGCAGTTACCTTGGGACGCCCAAGCACACTGAAGCTTTCTTT.

V usage is TRBV7-8 and J usage is TRBJ1-2; D may be TRBD1 (5 bases). The CDR3 spans 13 residues. V shed 4 bases and J shed 4 bases, with 10 bases lying between them. Per the germline V gene, CDR1 is SGHVS and CDR2 is FQNEAQ. The CDR3 DNA sequence: TGTGCCAGCAGCTCGGGACTGCCCTATGGCTACACCTTC. It translates to CASSSGLPYGYTF.